The T cell receptor beta chain under discussion was sequenced for a study of T-cell reconstitution after alpha-beta-depleted transplantation in children. V was clipped by 0 bases and J by 0 bases, with 12 bases between them. The CDR3 sequence is 16 residues long. Germline V CDR1 and CDR2: DFQATT, SNEGSKA (reference sequence). Unique molecular identifiers were incorporated into the prepared TCRbeta library. TCRdb reprocessed the PCR reads via MiXCR and lists one record per CDR3 protein. In the table there are around 480,000 distinct CDR3 sequences, approximately 32% of which are singletons. The chain joins TRBV20-1 to TRBJ1-5; TRBD1 might be the D (6 bases). The TCR was taken from a human donor who donated a stem cell graft to a child with aplastic anemia. Here the sequenced sample was PBMCs from the stem cell graft donor, taken from the stem cell graft. The CDR3 here is CSARDGTPYSNQPQHF. Written as DNA, the CDR3 is TGCAGTGCTAGAGACGGGACACCTTATAGCAATCAGCCCCAGCATTTT.